The 3 T cell receptor beta chains given below trace back to one sample, sequenced in a study of blood T cell repertoires in COVID-19. Profiled with immunoSEQ multiplex PCR; TCRdb holds only in-frame clones, not every one. Found here are some 16,000 clones, almost 90% of them singletons; the top ten hold less than 3.5%. Sequencing was performed on peripheral blood. The receptors here all came from a human donor in a cohort sampled during active COVID-19.

The chain has TRBV2 and TRBJ2-3; TRBD2 agrees at 10 bases. The CDR3 has 15 residues. Germline V gene data show CDR1 as SNHLY and CDR2 as FYNNEI. The V gene end was trimmed by 5 bases and the J gene end by 5 bases; junction bases not matched to a gene: 7. The CDR3: CASSPWASGGDTQYF. The CDR3 coding sequence is TGTGCCAGCAGTCCCTGGGCTAGCGGGGGAGATACGCAGTATTTT.

This clone was seen once. The J gene is TRBJ2-7, the V gene TRBV2, with 13 nucleotides matching TRBD2. Trimming removed 7 bases from V and 3 bases from J; junction bases left unmatched: 15. CDR1 SNHLY and CDR2 FYNNEI come from the germline V gene. The CDR3 loop spans 18 amino acids. The CDR3 loop reads CASKRTTLGLAGDYEQYF. The CDR3 DNA sequence: TGTGCCAGCAAAAGGACCACTCTCGGACTAGCGGGAGACTACGAGCAGTACTTC.

The DNA for the CDR3 is TGTGCCAGCAGTTACGGGACGGGCGGGGCCCTCTACGAGCAGTACTTC. This encodes CASSYGTGGALYEQYF. This chain links TRBV6-5 with TRBJ2-7; possible D gene TRBD2, 6 bases. The V and J ends lost 2 bases and 3 bases respectively, with 17 bases between them. The CDR3 consists of 16 residues. Germline CDR1 and CDR2: MNHEY and SVGAGI.